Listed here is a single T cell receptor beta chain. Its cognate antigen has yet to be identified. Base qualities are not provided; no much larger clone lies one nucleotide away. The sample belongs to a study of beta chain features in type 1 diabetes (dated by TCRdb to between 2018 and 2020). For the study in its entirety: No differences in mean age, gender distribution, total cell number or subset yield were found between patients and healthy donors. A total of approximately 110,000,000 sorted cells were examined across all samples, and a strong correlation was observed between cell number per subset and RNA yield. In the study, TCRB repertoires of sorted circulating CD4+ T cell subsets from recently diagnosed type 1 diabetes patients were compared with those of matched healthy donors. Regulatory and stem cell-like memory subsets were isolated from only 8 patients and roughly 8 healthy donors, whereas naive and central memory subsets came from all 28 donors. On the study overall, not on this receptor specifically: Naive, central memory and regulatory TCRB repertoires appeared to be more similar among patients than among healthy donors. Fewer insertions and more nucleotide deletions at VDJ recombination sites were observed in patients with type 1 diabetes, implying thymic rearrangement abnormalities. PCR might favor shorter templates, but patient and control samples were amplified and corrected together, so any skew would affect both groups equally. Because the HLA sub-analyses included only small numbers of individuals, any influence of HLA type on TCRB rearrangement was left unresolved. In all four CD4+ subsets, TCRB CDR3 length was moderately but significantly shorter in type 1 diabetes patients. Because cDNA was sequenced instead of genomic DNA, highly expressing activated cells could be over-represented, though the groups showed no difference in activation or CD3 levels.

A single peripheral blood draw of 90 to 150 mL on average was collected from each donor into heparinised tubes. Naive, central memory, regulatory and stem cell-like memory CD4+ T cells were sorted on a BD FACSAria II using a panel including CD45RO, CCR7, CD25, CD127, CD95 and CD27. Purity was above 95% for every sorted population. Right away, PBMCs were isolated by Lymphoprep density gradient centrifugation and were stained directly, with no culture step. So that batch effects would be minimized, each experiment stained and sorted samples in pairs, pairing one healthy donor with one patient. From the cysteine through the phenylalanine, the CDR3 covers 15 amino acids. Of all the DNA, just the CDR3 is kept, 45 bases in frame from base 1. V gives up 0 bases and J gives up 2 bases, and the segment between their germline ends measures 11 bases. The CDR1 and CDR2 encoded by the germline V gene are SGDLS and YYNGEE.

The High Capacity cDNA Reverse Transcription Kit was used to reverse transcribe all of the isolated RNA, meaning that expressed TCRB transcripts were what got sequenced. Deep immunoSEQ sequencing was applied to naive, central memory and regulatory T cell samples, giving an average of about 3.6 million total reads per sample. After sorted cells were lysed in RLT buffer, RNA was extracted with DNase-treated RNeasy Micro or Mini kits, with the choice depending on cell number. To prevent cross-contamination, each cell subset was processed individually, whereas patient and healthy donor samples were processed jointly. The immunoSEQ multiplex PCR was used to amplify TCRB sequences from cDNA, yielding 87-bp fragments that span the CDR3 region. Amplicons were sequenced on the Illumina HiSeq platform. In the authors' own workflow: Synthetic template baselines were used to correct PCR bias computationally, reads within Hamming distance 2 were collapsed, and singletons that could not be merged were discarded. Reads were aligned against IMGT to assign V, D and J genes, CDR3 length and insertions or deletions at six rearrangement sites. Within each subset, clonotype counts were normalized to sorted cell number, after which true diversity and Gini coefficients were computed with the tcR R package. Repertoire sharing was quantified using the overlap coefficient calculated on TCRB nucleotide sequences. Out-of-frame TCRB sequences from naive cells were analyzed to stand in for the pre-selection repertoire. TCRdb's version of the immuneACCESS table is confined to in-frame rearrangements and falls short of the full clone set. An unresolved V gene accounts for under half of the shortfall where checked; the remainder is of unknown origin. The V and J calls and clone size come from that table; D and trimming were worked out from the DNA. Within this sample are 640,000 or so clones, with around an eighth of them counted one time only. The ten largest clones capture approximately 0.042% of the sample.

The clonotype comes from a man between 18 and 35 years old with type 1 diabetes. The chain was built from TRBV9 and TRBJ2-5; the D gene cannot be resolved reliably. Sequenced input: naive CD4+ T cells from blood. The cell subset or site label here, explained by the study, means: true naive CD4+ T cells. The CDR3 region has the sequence CASSVGGRLQETQYF. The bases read TGTGCCAGCAGCGTAGGAGGCAGGCTGCAAGAGACCCAGTACTTC. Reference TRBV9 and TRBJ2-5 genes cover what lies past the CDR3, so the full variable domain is DSGVTQTPKHLITATGQRVTLRCSPRSGDLSVYWYQQSLDQGLQFLIQYYNGEERAKGNILERFSAQQFPDLHSELNLSSLELGDSALYFCASSVGGRLQETQYFGPGTRLLVL.